The entry below gives a single T cell receptor beta chain sequence along with its context. Trimming cost V 1 base and J 5 bases, with 16 bases left between them. CDR1 DFQATT and CDR2 SNEGSKA come from the germline V gene (reference sequence). This CDR3 comprises 15 residues. This sample is part of a study of early T cells in non-severe SARS-CoV-2 infection. Overall study: Unpaired chains resulted from sequencing bulk RNA of unsorted whole blood.

Tagging with unique molecular identifiers was applied to individual cDNA molecules. A single record per CDR3 protein comes from TCRdb applying MiXCR to the 5' RACE reads. This table holds over 70,000 distinct CDR3 sequences, approximately 15% found once. The receptor comes from an adult who was a healthcare worker with PCR-confirmed SARS-CoV-2 infection or an uninfected control (not recorded which). Sequencing used whole blood, obtained at baseline. This chain joins TRBV20-1 and TRBJ2-3; TRBD2 might be the D (5 bases). The CDR3 loop is CSARVPAVNLDTQYF. Here the CDR3 DNA reads TGCAGTGCTAGAGTCCCAGCGGTAAATTTAGATACGCAGTATTTT.